The rows below give T cell receptor beta chains drawn from one sample of a study of OX40 agonist ivuxolimab in advanced cancers. Some clones are missing from TCRdb's copy, which holds only in-frame ones; the method was immunoSEQ multiplex PCR. The sample has approximately 6,200 clones; around 81% are singletons. The input for sequencing was CD4+ or CD8+ T cells sorted from blood, taken in a trial of the OX40 agonist ivuxolimab. The receptors here all came from an adult with an advanced solid tumor such as melanoma, head and neck, liver or kidney cancer. The CDR3 runs from the conserved cysteine through the conserved F or W. The D gene is left open where the match is weak. A clone size is listed for some rows: how often the clone was seen (once, few, many), or a class if it is expanded.

v_call,clone_size,d_call,j_call,cdr3_nt,cdr3_aa
TRBV5-1,.,.,TRBJ1-1,TGCGCCAGCAGACGAGACGCAGGAACGAACACTGAAGCTTTCTTT,CASRRDAGTNTEAFF
TRBV5-4,.,.,TRBJ2-3,TGTGCCAGCCGCCCTAGGGGTAGCGCATCCACAGATACGCAGTATTTT,CASRPRGSASTDTQYF
TRBV5-1,.,.,TRBJ2-3,TGCGCCAGCAGCTTGGAGGGGCTCCAAGATACGCAGTATTTT,CASSLEGLQDTQYF
TRBV19,.,.,TRBJ2-5,TGTGCCAGTAGTAGCAGAGAGGACCCGCAAGAGACCCAGTACTTC,CASSSREDPQETQYF
TRBV7-2,.,.,TRBJ2-5,TGTGCCAGCAGCTGGGGACCTGGGCAAAAGACCCAGTACTTC,CASSWGPGQKTQYF
TRBV9,.,TRBD2,TRBJ2-1,TGTGCCAGCAGCGCCAACCAACACGACCGTCATAGCGGGGGGGCCTACAATGAGCAGTTCTTC,CASSANQHDRHSGGAYNEQFF
TRBV25-1,.,.,TRBJ1-1,TGTGCCAGCACCTTGGCGGGGGGGAACACTGAAGCTTTCTTT,CASTLAGGNTEAFF
TRBV10-2,once,.,TRBJ2-1,TGCGCCAGCAGTGAGCCCGGGTGGGGGGCCGCCTACAATGAGCAGTTCTTC,CASSEPGWGAAYNEQFF
TRBV6-5,.,TRBD1,TRBJ2-7,TGTGCCAGCAGCCCGGGACAGTCCTACGAGCAGTACTTC,CASSPGQSYEQYF
TRBV9,.,.,TRBJ2-5,TGTGCCAGCAGCGTAGGGGCCGCGCAGGAGGAGACCCAGTACTTC,CASSVGAAQEETQYF
TRBV11-2,.,.,TRBJ2-1,TGTGCCAGCAGCTTAGGGAGAGGGGGGCCCAACAATGAGCAGTTCTTC,CASSLGRGGPNNEQFF
TRBV18,.,TRBD2,TRBJ2-1,TGTGCCAGCTCACCCCAACGGGGGGAAACCTACAATGAGCAGTTCTTC,CASSPQRGETYNEQFF
TRBV9,few,TRBD1,TRBJ1-1,TGTGCCAGCAGCATCGGACAGGGGGGTGAAGCTTTCTTT,CASSIGQGGEAFF
TRBV7-6,.,TRBD1,TRBJ2-4,TGTGCCAGCAGCTTAGGGACAGGGGGCGTCGGCAAAAACATTCAGTACTTC,CASSLGTGGVGKNIQYF
TRBV30,once,.,TRBJ1-2,TGTGCCTGCTCAACGGGGAACTATGGCTACACCTTC,CACSTGNYGYTF
TRBV11-2,.,.,TRBJ1-6,TGTGCCAGCAGCTCCAGAACCGACGGGAATTCACCCCTCCACTTT,CASSSRTDGNSPLHF
TRBV5-5,.,.,TRBJ1-6,TGTGCCAGCAGCCCCTCAGATTCACCCCTCCACTTT,CASSPSDSPLHF
TRBV2,.,TRBD2,TRBJ2-2,TGTGCCAGCACCCCGGGGAGACTAGCGTCGAACACCGGGGAGCTGTTTTTT,CASTPGRLASNTGELFF
TRBV5-4,.,.,TRBJ2-4,TGTGCCAGCAGCTCCTTCCCCGGCGGAGAAAACATTCAGTACTTC,CASSSFPGGENIQYF
TRBV11-3,.,.,TRBJ1-4,TGTGCCAGCAGCTTAACCTTGGGGGAGAAACTGTTTTTT,CASSLTLGEKLFF
TRBV13,.,TRBD1,TRBJ1-4,TGTGCCAGCAGCTCCCCGGGACAGGGAAGTGAAAAACTGTTTTTT,CASSSPGQGSEKLFF
TRBV4-3,.,.,TRBJ1-1,TGCGCCAGCAGCCAAGAGGTGGCCTGGGGTGAAGCTTTCTTT,CASSQEVAWGEAFF
TRBV5-4,.,TRBD2,TRBJ2-7,TGTGCCAGCAGCCTTACCGGGGGGTGGGACGAGCAGTACTTC,CASSLTGGWDEQYF
TRBV19,.,.,TRBJ2-7,TGTGCCAGTAGTATTGGGCAGGGACCTCCCTACGAGCAGTACTTC,CASSIGQGPPYEQYF
TRBV5-4,.,.,TRBJ2-1,TGTGCCAGCAGCTCCCTTGTTAATGAGCAGTTCTTC,CASSSLVNEQFF
TRBV27,.,.,TRBJ1-1,TGTGCCAGCCACATCGGCCGTTACACTGAAGCTTTCTTT,CASHIGRYTEAFF
TRBV15,.,.,TRBJ1-1,TGTGCCACCAGCAATGGCTTGGGGGCCGATTATGAAGCTTTCTTT,CATSNGLGADYEAFF
TRBV21-1,.,.,TRBJ2-5,TGTGCCAGCAGCAAAGTTGCAGGGGGAGTGACCCAGTACTTC,CASSKVAGGVTQYF
TRBV7-9,.,.,TRBJ1-6,TGTGCCAGCAGCTTAGGGGGGTTGGGTAATTCACCCCTCCACTTT,CASSLGGLGNSPLHF
TRBV7-2,.,.,TRBJ2-7,TGTGCCAGCAGCTTAGTAACAGTGGAGCAGTACTTC,CASSLVTVEQYF
TRBV7-6,once,TRBD2,TRBJ2-5,TGTGCCAGCAGCTTTTTTAGCGGGGGGGCCGGGGAGACCCAGTACTTC,CASSFFSGGAGETQYF
TRBV19,few,.,TRBJ1-1,TGTGCCAGTATTATGAGGGGCCAAACTGAAGCTTTCTTT,CASIMRGQTEAFF
TRBV5-6,once,.,TRBJ2-7,TGTGCCAGCAGGGCGGACAGCGTGGACTACGAGCAGTACTTC,CASRADSVDYEQYF
TRBV5-1,.,TRBD2,TRBJ2-3,TGCGCCAGCAGCTTGTCGATGGCTAGCGGGGGCTCAAGCACAGATACGCAGTATTTT,CASSLSMASGGSSTDTQYF
TRBV5-1,.,.,TRBJ1-4,TGCGCCAGCAGCTTGGGCTCGGGTGAAAAACTGTTTTTT,CASSLGSGEKLFF
TRBV5-4,few,.,TRBJ2-7,TGTGCCAGCAGCCAAAGGGACTGGCTTGAGCAGTACTTC,CASSQRDWLEQYF
TRBV6-6,.,.,TRBJ1-1,TGTGCCAGCAGTTACTCGAAAGAAGCTTTCTTT,CASSYSKEAFF
TRBV7-2,.,.,TRBJ2-7,TGTGCCAGCAGCTTAGCGGACCTCTTTGAGCAGTACTTC,CASSLADLFEQYF
TRBV4-2,.,TRBD2,TRBJ2-7,TGTGCCAGCAGCCAAGTAACGGGGGGAACCTACGAGCAGTACTTC,CASSQVTGGTYEQYF
TRBV6-6,.,.,TRBJ2-5,TGTGCCAGCAGTTACTCGGGGGCCCAGTACTTC,CASSYSGAQYF
TRBV5-4,.,TRBD1,TRBJ2-7,TGTGCCAGCAGCACGCCGACAGGGATATCACGCTACGAGCAGTACTTC,CASSTPTGISRYEQYF
TRBV27,.,TRBD1,TRBJ1-6,TGTGCCAGCAGTTTTGGACAGGGGGATTCACCCCTCCACTTT,CASSFGQGDSPLHF
TRBV29-1,once,.,TRBJ2-7,TGCAGCGCCCACCCGGGGCAGGGCTACGAGCAGTACTTC,CSAHPGQGYEQYF
TRBV6-5,.,.,TRBJ1-2,TGTGCCAGCAGTTACAATTATTTTGGCGGCAGCTATGGCTACACCTTC,CASSYNYFGGSYGYTF